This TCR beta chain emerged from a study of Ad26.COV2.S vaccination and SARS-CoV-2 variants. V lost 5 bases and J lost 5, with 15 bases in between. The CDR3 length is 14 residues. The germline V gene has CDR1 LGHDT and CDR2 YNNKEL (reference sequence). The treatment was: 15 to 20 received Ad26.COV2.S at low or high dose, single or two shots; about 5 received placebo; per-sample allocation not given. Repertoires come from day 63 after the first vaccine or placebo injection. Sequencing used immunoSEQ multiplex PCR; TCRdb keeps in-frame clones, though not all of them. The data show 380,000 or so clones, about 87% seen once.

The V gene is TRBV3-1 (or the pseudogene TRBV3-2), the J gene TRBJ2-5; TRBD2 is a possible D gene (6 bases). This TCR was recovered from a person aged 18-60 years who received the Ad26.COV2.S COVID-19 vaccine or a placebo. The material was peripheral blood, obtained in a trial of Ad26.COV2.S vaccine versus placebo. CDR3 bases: TGTGCCAGCAGCAACCAGGGAGGTTGGGAGACCCAGTACTTC. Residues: CASSNQGGWETQYF.